The 27 T cell receptor beta chains presented below share a single source sample, sequenced in a study of T cell repertoires in cytomegalovirus infection. Via MiXCR, TCRdb re-called the reads, giving one row per CDR3 protein. The sample carries around 320,000 distinct CDR3 sequences, approximately 9.5% recorded once. The specimen sequenced was PBMCs. These receptors were obtained from a human donor in good health (CMV status not recorded). Some clones in this sample may be carry-over from other donors' samples.

This clonotype was picked up many times. The genes are TRBV11-2 and TRBJ2-3, with 7 nucleotides matching TRBD2. This CDR3 is built from 16 residues. The V gene's germline CDR1 is SGHAT and CDR2 FQNNGV. Trimming cost V 1 base and J 2 bases; bases outside gene matches: 6. The CDR3: CASSLGAGLNTDTQYF. CDR3 nucleotide sequence: TGTGCCAGCAGCTTAGGTGCGGGACTAAACACAGATACGCAGTATTTT.

This CDR3 is CASSLGSSGGIGEQFF. As DNA, the CDR3 is TGTGCCAGCAGCTTAGGGAGTAGCGGGGGGATAGGTGAGCAGTTCTTC. The chain has TRBV7-2 and TRBJ2-1; 10 nucleotides line up with TRBD2. The CDR3 is 16 residues long. Germline V gene lookup returns CDR1 SGHTA and CDR2 FQGNSA. V was pared by 1 base and J by 9 bases, with 9 bases of the junction left unmatched. The full variable domain, with the rest looked up from reference TRBV7-2 and TRBJ2-1, is GAGVSQSPSNKVTEKGKDVELRCDPISGHTALYWYRQSLGQGLEFLIYFQGNSAPDKSGLPSDRFSAERTGGSVSTLTIQRTQQEDSAVYLCASSLGSSGGIGEQFFGPGTRLTVL.

Many counts were recorded for this clonotype. The chain employs TRBV7-9 and TRBJ1-4, with TRBD1 as a possible D gene (5 bases). V lost 5 bases to trimming and J lost 4 bases, with 20 bases between them. Germline CDR1 SEHNR, CDR2 FQNEAQ (reference sequence). CDR3 length: 17 residues. The CDR3 sequence: CASSPRTPNSFNEKLFF. CDR3 DNA: TGTGCCAGCAGCCCACGGACACCGAACTCTTTTAATGAAAAACTGTTTTTT.

This sequence joins TRBV7-2 and TRBJ2-5; D possibly corresponds to TRBD2 (5 bases). The CDR3 totals 14 residues. V shed 1 base and J shed 7 bases, with 13 bases lying between them. Germline V gene sequence: CDR1 SGHTA, CDR2 FQGNSA. The CDR3 region is CASSLERDRGTQYF. CDR3 sequence (DNA): TGTGCCAGCAGCTTAGAAAGGGATCGGGGGACCCAGTACTTC.

This clonotype was picked up many times. The V gene is TRBV7-2, the J gene TRBJ2-3; 12 bases line up with TRBD2. Losses at the gene ends were 5 bases for V and 5 bases for J; bases not matched to a gene: 11. The germline V gene encodes CDR1 SGHTA and CDR2 FQGNSA. The CDR3 extends over 17 amino acids. The CDR3 DNA reads TGTGCCAGCAGCCCGCTAGCGGGGGGGCTTGCGGGAGATACGCAGTATTTT. Encoded protein: CASSPLAGGLAGDTQYF. The full variable domain, completed using reference TRBV7-2 and TRBJ2-3, is GAGVSQSPSNKVTEKGKDVELRCDPISGHTALYWYRQSLGQGLEFLIYFQGNSAPDKSGLPSDRFSAERTGGSVSTLTIQRTQQEDSAVYLCASSPLAGGLAGDTQYFGPGTRLTVL.

This clonotype was observed a few times. The CDR3: CASSLRSLGGFGYTF. As DNA, the CDR3 is TGTGCCAGCAGCTTAAGAAGCCTGGGGGGGTTTGGCTACACCTTC. V is TRBV5-6 and J is TRBJ1-2; TRBD1 is a possible D gene (5 bases). The CDR3 is 15 residues long. Trimming left V 2 bases short and J 7 bases short, with 18 bases between. In germline, CDR1 is SGHDT, CDR2 YYEEEE.

This clonotype has more than one count but fewer than ten. This chain links TRBV7-6 with TRBJ2-3; 11 bases line up with TRBD1. Trimming took 3 bases from V and 5 from J; bases not matched to a gene: 7. This CDR3 is 16 amino acids long. Germline values: CDR1 SGHVS, CDR2 FNYEAQ. The CDR3 coding sequence is TGTGCCAGCAGCTTTCTGGGACAGGGGGGTCTAGATACGCAGTATTTT. Its protein is CASSFLGQGGLDTQYF.

In its sample, this clonotype was seen a few times. The chain is built from TRBV7-3 and TRBJ2-3; possibly TRBD1 or TRBD2 for D (5 bases each). This CDR3 contains 17 residues. The germline V and J ends were trimmed by 5 bases and 2 bases, with 20 bases remaining between them. The germline gives CDR1 SGHTA, CDR2 FQGTGA. CDR3 sequence: CASSQSGLGQDTDTQYF. The CDR3 nucleotides are TGTGCCAGCAGCCAGTCGGGGCTAGGACAAGACACAGATACGCAGTATTTT.

This clonotype was counted a few times. The gene calls are TRBV7-9 and TRBJ1-5; maybe TRBD1 (6 bases). Germline V gene data show CDR1 as SEHNR and CDR2 as FQNEAQ (reference sequence). The CDR3 length is 13 residues. With 1 base removed from V and 6 bases from J, the gap between germline ends came to 7 bases. Here the CDR3 DNA reads TGTGCCAGCAGCTTAGGGACAGCTCAGCCCCAGCATTTT. Amino acids: CASSLGTAQPQHF.

V is TRBV14 and J is TRBJ2-5; 7 nucleotides line up with TRBD1. CDR1 and CDR2 from the germline V gene are SGHDN and FVKESK. The CDR3 runs to 15 residues. V was pared by 2 bases and J by 7 bases, with 10 bases of the junction left unmatched. CDR3 nucleotide sequence: TGTGCCAGCAGCCAATTTGGACAGGCCCGAGGGACCCAGTACTTC. Amino acid sequence: CASSQFGQARGTQYF.

The chain has TRBV7-2 and TRBJ2-2, with TRBD2 as a possible D gene (6 bases). V dropped 5 bases and J dropped 2 bases, with 9 bases sitting between them. Germline V gene lookup returns CDR1 SGHTA and CDR2 FQGNSA. The CDR3 contains 14 residues. The CDR3 is CASSNGGNTGELFF. The CDR3, as DNA: TGTGCCAGCAGCAACGGGGGAAACACCGGGGAGCTGTTTTTT.

In its sample, this clonotype was seen many times. The chain carries TRBV7-6 and TRBJ2-1; D is unresolved. V shed 1 base and J shed 6 bases, with 16 bases lying between them. CDR3 length equals 16 residues. The V gene's germline CDR1 is SGHVS and CDR2 FNYEAQ. In DNA form, the CDR3 reads TGTGCCAGCAGCTTAGGGCCAGGACCCGGCAGCAATGAGCAGTTCTTC. Translated, it gives CASSLGPGPGSNEQFF.

This clonotype was observed a handful of times. This chain joins TRBV20-1 and TRBJ2-1, with 7 bases that match TRBD1. Losses at the gene ends were 5 bases for V and 1 base for J; bases not matched to a gene: 5. Germline CDR1 reads DFQATT; CDR2 reads SNEGSKA (reference sequence). The CDR3 sequence is 14 residues long. CDR3 residues: CSALDRESYNEQFF. Written as DNA, the CDR3 is TGCAGTGCTCTCGACAGGGAATCCTACAATGAGCAGTTCTTC.

This chain joins TRBV12-3 or TRBV12-4 and TRBJ2-7; 10 bases match TRBD2. With 4 bases clipped from V and 2 bases from J, the junction kept 17 bases outside the gene matches. The CDR3 covers 19 residues. The CDR3 region is CASSSIPVGRGLAAYEQYF. The CDR3, as DNA: TGTGCCAGCAGTTCGATACCCGTGGGGCGAGGACTAGCGGCCTACGAGCAGTACTTC.

Ten or more counts support this clonotype. The chain uses TRBV6-6 and TRBJ2-1, with 8 bases fitting TRBD1. Germline V lookup: CDR1 MNHNY, CDR2 SVGAGI (reference sequence). The CDR3 extends over 15 amino acids. V was clipped by 6 bases and J by 6 bases; unmatched bases: 10. The CDR3 coding sequence is TGTGCCAGCAGCCCCCCGGGACAGGCCGCCAATGAGCAGTTCTTC. It yields the protein CASSPPGQAANEQFF.

This clonotype was observed at least ten times. The gene calls are TRBV7-2 and TRBJ2-7; TRBD1 aligns across 10 bases. V was clipped by 8 bases and J by 7 bases; unmatched bases: 2. This CDR3 is 11 amino acids long. Per germline, CDR1 SGHTA and CDR2 FQGNSA. The CDR3 bases are TGTGCCAGCGGGACAGGGGTTGAGCAGTACTTC. Protein: CASGTGVEQYF.

This clonotype was recorded at least ten times. J is TRBJ1-4 and V is TRBV30, with a tentative D call TRBD1 (6 bases). Germline loops: CDR1 GTSNPN, CDR2 SVGIG (reference sequence). With 0 bases removed from V and 1 base from J, the gap between germline ends came to 6 bases. The CDR3 extends over 14 amino acids. This CDR3 reads CAWSVQGTNEKLFF. In DNA form, the CDR3 reads TGTGCCTGGAGTGTACAGGGAACTAATGAAAAACTGTTTTTT.

This clonotype showed up many times. This rearrangement joins TRBV7-2 to TRBJ2-1; 9 positions agree with TRBD1. V lost 5 bases and J lost 10; bases outside the gene matches: 12. Per the germline V gene, CDR1 is SGHTA and CDR2 is FQGNSA. The CDR3 spans 15 residues. The CDR3 loop reads CASSTRDRELREQFF. As DNA, the CDR3 is TGTGCCAGCAGCACCCGGGACAGGGAGTTAAGGGAGCAGTTCTTC.

The V gene is TRBV15, the J gene TRBJ2-3; TRBD2 matches 7 bases. With 5 bases clipped from V and 3 bases from J, the junction kept 14 bases outside the gene matches. The CDR3 has 17 residues. Germline V gives CDR1 LNHNV, CDR2 YYDKDF (reference sequence). CDR3 amino acids: CATSGGGYGSGTDTQYF. In nucleotides, the CDR3 is TGTGCCACCAGCGGGGGGGGGTACGGCTCGGGGACAGATACGCAGTATTTT.

This clonotype occurred a few times. The chain has TRBV27 and TRBJ1-2; D gene ambiguous. This CDR3 comprises 14 residues. The germline CDR1 and CDR2 sequences are MNHEY and SMNVEV (reference sequence). The ends were cut back, 6 bases at V and 0 bases at J, with 11 bases in the middle. Here the CDR3 reads CASRSLGPNYGYTF. The DNA of the CDR3 is TGTGCCAGCAGGTCCTTAGGACCTAACTATGGCTACACCTTC.

The chain carries TRBV25-1 and TRBJ2-2; no firm D call. The CDR3 loop spans 14 amino acids. Germline values: CDR1 MGHDK, CDR2 SYGVNS. The V gene lost 6 bases and the J gene lost 5 bases, with 13 bases spanning the gap. CDR3 amino acids: CASSARSWTGELFF. For the CDR3, the DNA is TGTGCCAGCAGCGCCCGAAGCTGGACCGGGGAGCTGTTTTTT.

The chain recombines TRBV27 with TRBJ1-5; weak D call: TRBD1 (6 bases). V lost 5 bases, J lost 1 base, and 30 bases lay in between. This CDR3 comprises 21 residues. Germline V CDR1 and CDR2: MNHEY, SMNVEV (reference sequence). DNA for the CDR3: TGTGCCAGCAGTGCCCGCGGCATGACAGGTGCAAAATGGCAGAGCAATCAGCCCCAGCATTTT. As protein: CASSARGMTGAKWQSNQPQHF.

A note on this clonotype: A much larger clonotype is one base distant, so this may be a read error. The chain links TRBV7-6 to TRBJ2-4; maybe TRBD2 (5 bases). Trimming removed 1 base at V and 1 base at J, with 14 bases between. Germline-derived CDR1 and CDR2 are SGHVS and FNYEAQ. The CDR3 extends over 17 amino acids. The CDR3 DNA reads TGTGCCAGCAGCTTAGTGTCGGGATTCGGTGCCAAAAACATTCAGTACTTC. It is translated as CASSLVSGFGAKNIQYF.

The chain combines TRBV18 with TRBJ1-1; 8 positions match TRBD1. In germline, CDR1 is KGHSH, CDR2 LQKENI. With 3 bases clipped from V and 1 base from J, the junction kept 4 bases outside the gene matches. The CDR3 runs 15 residues. Here the CDR3 reads CASSPTDRGNTEAFF. For the CDR3, the DNA is TGTGCCAGCTCACCTACCGACAGGGGGAACACTGAAGCTTTCTTT. The variable domain in full, with the rest retrieved from reference TRBV18 and TRBJ1-1, is NAGVMQNPRHLVRRRGQEARLRCSPMKGHSHVYWYRQLPEEGLKFMVYLQKENIIDESGMPKERFSAEFPKEGPSILRIQQVVRGDSAAYFCASSPTDRGNTEAFFGQGTRLTVV.

The rearrangement joins TRBV6-5 to TRBJ2-2; TRBD2 aligns across 10 bases. CDR3 length: 16 residues. Trimming cost V 8 bases and J 0 bases; bases outside gene matches: 6. Germline V gene data show CDR1 as MNHEY and CDR2 as SVGAGI. The CDR3 DNA sequence: TGTGCCAGCCACAGCGGGGGGGGCGCGAACACCGGGGAGCTGTTTTTT. This encodes CASHSGGGANTGELFF.

This clonotype was observed a handful of times. For the CDR3, the DNA is TGTGCCTGGAGAAAGGGAAGGGGAACTGAAGCTTTCTTT. This encodes CAWRKGRGTEAFF. The rearrangement links TRBV30 to TRBJ1-1; the D gene is possibly TRBD1 (5 bases). The CDR3 loop spans 13 amino acids. Germline CDR1 GTSNPN, CDR2 SVGIG (reference sequence). Between the trimmed V and J ends, which lost 3 bases and 5 bases, there was a span of 13 bases.

This clonotype was detected many times. The chain couples TRBV7-2 to TRBJ2-5, with TRBD2 matching 14 bases. From germline, CDR1 is SGHTA and CDR2 FQGNSA. This CDR3 comprises 17 residues. J lost 5 bases, V lost 2 bases, and 7 bases had no gene match. In DNA, the CDR3 is TGTGCCAGCAGCTTACGGGGGACTAGCGGGGGTGTGGAGACCCAGTACTTC. It specifies CASSLRGTSGGVETQYF. Based on the CDR3 plus reference TRBV7-2 and TRBJ2-5, the full variable domain is GAGVSQSPSNKVTEKGKDVELRCDPISGHTALYWYRQSLGQGLEFLIYFQGNSAPDKSGLPSDRFSAERTGGSVSTLTIQRTQQEDSAVYLCASSLRGTSGGVETQYFGPGTRLLVL.